The rows below give T cell receptor beta chains drawn from one sample of a study of shared clonotypes between healthy human individuals. The repertoire was sequenced with immunoSEQ multiplex PCR; TCRdb's copy has only in-frame clones and lacks some. The profile covers 800,000 to 1,200,000 clones, with approximately 80% appearing a single time and about 0.52% taken by the ten largest. The sequenced sample consisted of memory CD4+ T cells from PBMCs. The receptors derive from a man younger than 30 in good health. Some clones in this sample may be carry-over from other donors' samples. Each CDR3 is given with its conserved first and last residue. The D gene is left open where the match is weak. The size field is filled for only some rows; it gives once, few, many or a size class.

D: .
J: TRBJ1-3
length: 11
V: TRBV28
size: .
DNA: TGTGCCAGCAGTTTAGGTCGAGCCATATATTTT
CDR3: CASSLGRAIYF

D: .
J: TRBJ2-1
length: 13
V: TRBV7-2
size: .
DNA: TGTGCCAGCAGCTACGACCGGGACAATGAGCAGTTCTTC
CDR3: CASSYDRDNEQFF

D: .
J: TRBJ2-7
length: 13
V: TRBV27
size: once
DNA: TGTGCCAGCAGTTTCGGTATCGCCTACGAGCAGTACTTC
CDR3: CASSFGIAYEQYF

D: .
J: TRBJ2-3
length: 15
V: TRBV5-4
size: .
DNA: TGTGCCAGCGGACAGACTAGCCATCTGGCAGATACGCAGTATTTT
CDR3: CASGQTSHLADTQYF

D: TRBD2
J: TRBJ2-1
length: 14
V: TRBV9
size: .
DNA: TGTGCCAGCAGCGCAAAGCGGGAAGGCTATGAGCAGTTCTTC
CDR3: CASSAKREGYEQFF

D: .
J: TRBJ2-6
length: 14
V: TRBV7-9
size: once
DNA: TGTGCCAGCAGCTTATCCACCGGGGCCAACGTCCTGACTTTC
CDR3: CASSLSTGANVLTF

D: .
J: TRBJ2-5
length: 12
V: TRBV29-1
size: .
DNA: TGCAGCGCACTAGCAGGGGCAGAGACCCAGTACTTC
CDR3: CSALAGAETQYF

D: .
J: TRBJ2-7
length: 15
V: TRBV27
size: once
DNA: TGTGCCAGCAGTTCGACAGGTACAGGTCTCTACGAGCAGTACTTC
CDR3: CASSSTGTGLYEQYF

D: TRBD1
J: TRBJ1-1
length: 17
V: TRBV19
size: once
DNA: TGTGCCAGTAGGAGGCCCGGGACAGGGGGCCTGGGAGCTGAAGCTTTCTTT
CDR3: CASRRPGTGGLGAEAFF

D: .
J: TRBJ2-7
length: 14
V: TRBV7-9
size: .
DNA: TGTGCCAGCAGCTCCCGGGGGAGCTCCTACGAGCAGTACTTC
CDR3: CASSSRGSSYEQYF